This section outlines one T cell receptor beta chain sequence together with its context. Its specificity is not known. The sample belongs to a study of PD-1 blockade in classical Hodgkin lymphoma. Broader study findings: Significantly greater TCR diversity emerged by C4D1 in CD4+ cells but not CD8+ cells. Complete responders started with a diversity level that resembled newly diagnosed patients at baseline.

Method: immunoSEQ multiplex PCR; TCRdb's copy keeps in-frame clones and lacks some. The sample includes about 42,000 clones, 70% to 80% of them seen just once. The CDR3 is 15 residues long. Germline values: CDR1 SGHVS, CDR2 FNYEAQ. The junction had 6 bases not matched to a gene; V was cut back by 5 bases and J by 2 bases. No patient escaped relapse after autologous stem cell transplantation, and brentuximab vedotin exposure varied. Patients had relapsed/refractory classical Hodgkin lymphoma with complete response, partial response or progressive disease as best response. This TCR was sampled from a human donor with classical Hodgkin lymphoma. Material: peripheral blood mononuclear cells (PBMCs), obtained at baseline. The J gene is TRBJ2-1, the V gene TRBV7-6, with 7 bases identical to TRBD2. As DNA, the CDR3 is TGTGCCAGCAGCCCGGGGGGAGGGCCCTACAATGAGCAGTTCTTC. Translation: CASSPGGGPYNEQFF. Drawing the rest from reference TRBV7-6 and TRBJ2-1, the complete variable domain is GAGVSQSPRYKVTKRGQDVALRCDPISGHVSLYWYRQALGQGPEFLTYFNYEAQQDKSGLPNDRFSAERPEGSISTLTIQRTEQRDSAMYRCASSPGGGPYNEQFFGPGTRLTVL.